This entry describes one TCR beta chain. Its target is not known. The CDR3 is 16 amino acids. Germline CDR1 is MNHEY and CDR2 is SMNVEV (reference sequence). J was trimmed by 6 bases and V by 1 base; bases with no gene match: 6. This entry comes from a study of T cells in narcolepsy. Study summary: Enrolled donors included narcolepsy type 1 or type 2 patients and healthy controls. Whole-study results and caveats: Same-patient CSF and blood CD4+ T cell clonotypes included HCRT-specific and TRIB2-specific autoreactive ones. Autoreactive clonotypes reportedly recurred in blood of same and different patients, not controls.

Clones were sequenced by immunoSEQ multiplex PCR, and TCRdb holds only the in-frame ones, with some missing. The data show approximately 30,000 clones, with 78% seen just once and 3% to 3.5% held by the top ten. The sequenced material came from CD45RA- memory CD4+ T cells from PBMCs. The J gene is TRBJ2-3, the V gene TRBV27; 11 positions agree with TRBD1. The sequence was collected from a human donor with narcolepsy. The CDR3 here is CASSLLGQGGGDTQYF. The CDR3 nucleotides read TGTGCCAGCAGTTTATTGGGACAGGGGGGAGGTGATACGCAGTATTTT.